This TCR beta chain was identified in a study of T cell repertoires in cytomegalovirus infection. Study-wide context: In public TCR beta signatures, there were indications of both CMV infection and matching HLA type. General observations from the study: In two of eight donors, the top clonotype was HLA-C-restricted CMV-specific. Carriers of CMV and the relevant HLA type were discriminated by public TCR beta frequency.

Each CDR3 protein is one row after TCRdb ran MiXCR on the reads. This table has around 170,000 distinct CDR3 sequences, 13% to 15% appearing once. In this sample, this clonotype turned up a few times. What it binds is unknown. V was clipped by 0 bases and J by 4 bases, with 3 bases between them. In germline, CDR1 is MNHEY, CDR2 SVGEGT. The CDR3 runs to 12 residues. The sequencing sample was made of PBMCs. The clonotype was recovered from a human donor in good health (CMV status not recorded). Some clones in this sample may be carry-over from other donors' samples. The rearrangement uses TRBV6-2 or TRBV6-3 and TRBJ1-2, with D unresolved. The CDR3: CASSYSLYGYTF. CDR3 bases: TGTGCCAGCAGTTACTCCCTCTATGGCTACACCTTC.